This T cell receptor beta chain was sequenced in a study of T-cell reconstitution after alpha-beta-depleted transplantation in children. This clonotype has ten or more counts. The CDR3 runs 17 residues. Trimming took 5 bases from V and 5 from J; bases not matched to a gene: 14. Looked up from germline, CDR1 is LGHNA and CDR2 is YSLEER. Researchers prepared the TCRbeta library using unique molecular identifiers, the study reports. One entry per CDR3 protein results from TCRdb running MiXCR on the PCR reads. The sample holds 150,000 to 200,000 distinct CDR3 sequences, approximately 6.6% seen once. This sequence joins TRBV4-3 and TRBJ2-1; 8 bases are a match to TRBD2. The clonotype was recovered from a human donor who donated a stem cell graft to a child with Wiskott-Aldrich syndrome. The source was PBMCs from the stem cell graft donor, collected from the stem cell graft. The CDR3, as DNA: TGCGCCAGCAGCTATCGTGTCCCGGGACTAGTGCACAATGAGCAGTTCTTC. It is translated as CASSYRVPGLVHNEQFF.